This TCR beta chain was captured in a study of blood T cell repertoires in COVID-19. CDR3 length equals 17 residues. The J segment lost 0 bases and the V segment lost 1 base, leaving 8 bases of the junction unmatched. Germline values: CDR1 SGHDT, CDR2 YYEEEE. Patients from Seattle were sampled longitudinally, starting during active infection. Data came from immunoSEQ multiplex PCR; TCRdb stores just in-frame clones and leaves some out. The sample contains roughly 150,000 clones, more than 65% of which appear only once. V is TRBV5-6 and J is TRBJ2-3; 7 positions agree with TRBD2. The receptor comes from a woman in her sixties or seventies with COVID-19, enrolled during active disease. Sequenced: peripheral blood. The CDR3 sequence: CASSLSWEGYSTDTQYF. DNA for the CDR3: TGTGCCAGCAGCTTGAGCTGGGAGGGCTATAGCACAGATACGCAGTATTTT.